Below, 18 T cell receptor beta chains from the same sample are listed, as sequenced in a study of beta chain features in type 1 diabetes. Overall study results and limits: Type 1 diabetes patients showed a moderate but significant shortening of TCRB CDR3s in all four CD4+ subsets.

Reverse transcription of all isolated RNA meant that expressed TCRB transcripts were sequenced. Assay: immunoSEQ multiplex PCR; the TCRdb copy retains only in-frame clones and omits some. This table holds about 340,000 clones, 13% found once. No antigens are known for them. The sample comprised naive CD4+ T cells from blood. These receptors originate from a woman under 30 with type 1 diabetes.

CDR3 coding DNA: TGTGCCAGCAGCGCCAACAGGGGCAATAGTGGCTACACCTTC. Residues: CASSANRGNSGYTF. The rearrangement uses TRBV14 and TRBJ1-2, with 7 bases identical to TRBD1. The CDR3 spans 14 residues. Germline assignment: CDR1 SGHDN and CDR2 FVKESK. After removal of 5 bases from V and 7 bases from J, the junction contained 10 bases not matched to a gene.

This clone was detected only a few times. The chain couples TRBV28 to TRBJ1-5, with D possibly matching TRBD1 (5 bases). Trimming left V 8 bases short and J 7 bases short, with 12 bases between. The germline CDR1 and CDR2 sequences are MDHEN and SYDVKM. This CDR3 contains 12 residues. CDR3 loop: CASRTLGQPQHF. The CDR3 coding sequence is TGTGCCAGCCGGACACTTGGGCAGCCCCAGCATTTT.

The rearrangement links TRBV19 to TRBJ2-4, with 9 bases fitting TRBD1. The germline V gene encodes CDR1 LNHDA and CDR2 SQIVND (reference sequence). The CDR3 is 18 residues long. Trimming cost V 5 bases and J 0 bases; bases outside gene matches: 11. CDR3 nucleotide sequence: TGTGCCAGTAGTTCATCCGGCCCGGGACAGGGAGCCAAAAACATTCAGTACTTC. Translated, it gives CASSSSGPGQGAKNIQYF.

This clone is a singleton in its sample. V is TRBV7-3 and J is TRBJ1-1; D remains ambiguous. Germline V lookup: CDR1 SGHTA, CDR2 FQGTGA. V lost 7 bases and J 1 base, leaving 13 bases between the germline ends. This CDR3 region has 14 residues. The CDR3 protein is CASKPHGKNTEAFF. The CDR3 region has the DNA TGTGCCAGCAAACCCCACGGGAAGAACACTGAAGCTTTCTTT.

CDR3 amino acids: CASSLGAAGSGANVLTF. Written as DNA, the CDR3 is TGTGCCAGCAGCTTAGGCGCCGCGGGGTCTGGGGCCAACGTCCTGACTTTC. The genes are TRBV11-2 and TRBJ2-6; tentative D call: TRBD2 (6 bases). This CDR3 spans 17 amino acids. V was pared by 1 base and J by 1 base, with 11 bases between. Germline V CDR1 and CDR2: SGHAT, FQNNGV.

The genes are TRBV30 and TRBJ1-5, with 7 bases aligning to TRBD1. Germline V gene sequence: CDR1 GTSNPN, CDR2 SVGIG (reference sequence). CDR3 length equals 17 residues. V shed 4 bases and J 1 base; nucleotides not matched to a gene: 13. The CDR3: CAWTPDRVGTSNQPQHF. In DNA form, the CDR3 reads TGTGCCTGGACCCCCGACAGGGTGGGGACCAGCAATCAGCCCCAGCATTTT.

The chain has TRBV2 and TRBJ2-2; TRBD1 matches 8 bases. V trimming: 3 bases; J trimming: 3 bases; junction bases outside the gene matches: 0. CDR3 length: 14 amino acids. Germline V CDR1 and CDR2: SNHLY, FYNNEI. The CDR3 sequence: CASSDRGHTGELFF. CDR3 in DNA: TGTGCCAGCAGTGACAGGGGGCACACCGGGGAGCTGTTTTTT.

A few counts support this clone. J is TRBJ1-2 and V is TRBV30; D might be TRBD1 (5 bases). The length of the CDR3 is 12 residues. Germline values: CDR1 GTSNPN, CDR2 SVGIG (reference sequence). Trimming took off 0 bases at V and 5 bases at J, with 7 bases between the two ends. This chain's CDR3 is CAWSVGHYGYTF. DNA for the CDR3: TGTGCCTGGAGTGTAGGACATTATGGCTACACCTTC.

This clone was seen more than once but under ten times. This chain links TRBV7-9 with TRBJ1-1, with D possibly being TRBD1 (6 bases). CDR3 size: 13 residues. Trimming left V 5 bases short and J 8 bases short, with 15 bases between. Germline V CDR1 and CDR2: SEHNR, FQNEAQ (reference sequence). The CDR3 region has the DNA TGTGCCAGCAGCCCGGACAGCGCTGTCGAAGCTTTCTTT. Amino acid sequence: CASSPDSAVEAFF.

The chain uses TRBV7-9 and TRBJ2-2, with TRBD2 identical over 11 bases. Germline CDR1 reads SEHNR; CDR2 reads FQNEAQ (reference sequence). There are 17 residues in the CDR3. With 4 bases clipped from V and 4 bases from J, the junction kept 8 bases outside the gene matches. CDR3 loop: CASSSVTSGIFTGELFF. CDR3 DNA sequence: TGTGCCAGCAGCTCTGTGACTAGCGGGATATTCACCGGGGAGCTGTTTTTT.

The V call is TRBV29-1, the J call TRBJ2-5; weak D call: TRBD1 (6 bases). Trimming cost V 6 bases and J 0 bases, with 17 bases left between them. The germline CDR1 and CDR2 sequences are SQVTM and ANQGSEA. The CDR3 sequence is 15 residues long. DNA for the CDR3: TGCAGCGTCGACGACAGGAAAAAGTACCAAGAGACCCAGTACTTC. Amino acids: CSVDDRKKYQETQYF.

This clone has just a few counts. The genes are TRBV9 and TRBJ2-7; a weak D match, TRBD1 (6 bases). Between the trimmed V and J ends, which lost 4 bases and 2 bases, there was a span of 16 bases. CDR3 length equals 15 residues. CDR1 SGDLS and CDR2 YYNGEE come from the germline V gene. The CDR3 reads CASSPTRQVTYEQYV. The CDR3 region has the DNA TGTGCCAGCAGCCCTACTCGACAGGTCACCTACGAGCAGTACGTC.

Worth noting for this clone: The sample carries other DNA sequences with the same CDR3. The chain links TRBV5-1 to TRBJ2-5; a possible D gene is TRBD1 (5 bases). CDR1 and CDR2 (germline): SGHRS, YFSETQ. The V end lost 0 bases, the J end lost 5 bases, and 11 bases lay between the germline ends. This CDR3 has 14 amino acids. The CDR3 region has the DNA TGCGCCAGCAGCTTGGCCGGGCAGGGTGAGACCCAGTACTTC. This gives the protein CASSLAGQGETQYF.

The V gene is TRBV5-4, the J gene TRBJ2-3; 10 nucleotides match TRBD2. V lost 1 base to trimming and J lost 1 base; unmatched junction nucleotides: 0. Germline V lookup: CDR1 SGHNT, CDR2 YYREEE (reference sequence). CDR3 length equals 15 residues. CDR3 residues: CASSLTSGGTDTQYF. DNA for the CDR3: TGTGCCAGCAGCTTGACTAGCGGGGGCACAGATACGCAGTATTTT. Using reference TRBV5-4 and TRBJ2-3 for the parts outside the CDR3, the full variable domain is ETGVTQSPTHLIKTRGQQVTLRCSSQSGHNTVSWYQQALGQGPQFIFQYYREEENGRGNFPPRFSGLQFPNYSSELNVNALELDDSALYLCASSLTSGGTDTQYFGPGTRLTVL.

On this clone: Its ends do not fully match the called genes, so a read error is possible. In DNA form, the CDR3 reads TGCGCCAGCAGCCCAGATAGGTTGGACACCTCTTCCCCCTTCTTC. Protein product: CASSPDRLDTSSPFF. V and J are TRBV5-1 and TRBJ1-2, with a tentative D call TRBD1 (5 bases). This CDR3 has 15 residues. CDR1 is SGHRS and CDR2 is YFSETQ in the germline V gene.

This clone was observed a few times. The chain is built from TRBV7-2 and TRBJ2-5; a weak D match, TRBD2 (5 bases). Trimming took off 1 base at V and 4 bases at J, with 10 bases between the two ends. The CDR3 runs to 14 residues. Germline values: CDR1 SGHTA, CDR2 FQGNSA. CDR3 protein: CASSLEWAGETQYF. CDR3 DNA: TGTGCCAGCAGCTTAGAATGGGCGGGAGAGACCCAGTACTTC.

V usage is TRBV14 and J usage is TRBJ1-1; 8 bases agree with TRBD1. CDR1 and CDR2 (germline): SGHDN, FVKESK. The CDR3 is 14 residues long. The ends lost 0 bases at V and 7 bases at J; junction bases unmatched: 4. CDR3 sequence reads: CASSQDQGAGEAFF. CDR3 coding DNA: TGTGCCAGCAGCCAAGACCAGGGGGCGGGTGAAGCTTTCTTT.

The V gene is TRBV18, the J gene TRBJ2-7; no clear D. V shed 0 bases and J shed 0 bases, with 9 bases lying between them. CDR1 and CDR2 from the germline V gene are KGHSH and LQKENI. The CDR3 is 15 amino acids. The CDR3 region has the DNA TGTGCCAGCTCACCACCGGCATTAAGCTCCTACGAGCAGTACTTC. Translated, it gives CASSPPALSSYEQYF.